Given below is one T cell receptor (beta chain) in context. This CDR3 comprises 13 residues. The germline gives CDR1 MNHEY, CDR2 SVGAGI. Trimming took 7 bases from V and 6 from J; bases not matched to a gene: 7. This record comes from a study of blood T cell repertoires in COVID-19. Under the authors' procedure: Nucleated cell number was recorded as an estimate derived from reference gene primer amplification. TCRdb's copy holds only in-frame clones and misses some; the assay was immunoSEQ multiplex PCR. The V and J calls and the clone size are those of that table, but D and trimming were determined from the DNA. Of under 200,000 clones listed, around 74% are singletons.

The receptor comes from a man aged 65 to 79 with acute or convalescent COVID-19. The specimen was peripheral blood. J is TRBJ2-7 and V is TRBV6-5; 9 bases are a match to TRBD1. The CDR3 loop is CASTDMDRGEQYF. For the CDR3, the DNA is TGTGCCAGCACCGATATGGACAGGGGCGAGCAGTACTTC.